One and the same sample provided the 23 T cell receptor beta chains below, sequenced in a study of blood T cell repertoires in COVID-19. The assay was immunoSEQ multiplex PCR, and TCRdb's table has in-frame clones only and misses some. This table has about 110,000 clones, 88% appearing once. The sample taken for sequencing was peripheral blood. Receptors originate from a woman between 45 and 65 years old with acute or convalescent COVID-19.

The rearrangement joins TRBV7-9 to TRBJ2-3, with TRBD2 as a possible D gene (6 bases). CDR3 length equals 15 residues. The V and J ends lost 5 bases and 0 bases respectively, with 12 bases between them. From germline, CDR1 is SEHNR and CDR2 FQNEAQ (reference sequence). The CDR3 coding sequence is TGTGCCAGCAGCCGGCCGGGACTCAGCACAGATACGCAGTATTTT. This encodes CASSRPGLSTDTQYF.

This chain connects TRBV7-2 to TRBJ2-3, with TRBD2 identical over 7 bases. The germline V gene has CDR1 SGHTA and CDR2 FQGNSA. The CDR3 extends over 15 amino acids. V lost 6 bases and J lost 1; bases outside the gene matches: 7. As DNA, the CDR3 is TGTGCCAGCAGGGCATTGGGAGGGGGCACAGATACGCAGTATTTT. Residues: CASRALGGGTDTQYF.

The rearrangement links TRBV6-5 to TRBJ2-1; 9 bases map to TRBD2. CDR3 length equals 15 residues. Germline V CDR1 and CDR2: MNHEY, SVGAGI. The V gene end was trimmed by 2 bases and the J gene end by 4 bases; junction bases not matched to a gene: 3. The CDR3 sequence: CASSYAGGRYNEQFF. CDR3 in DNA: TGTGCCAGCAGTTACGCGGGAGGGAGGTACAATGAGCAGTTCTTC.

This rearrangement joins TRBV30 to TRBJ2-7, with 12 positions matching TRBD1. The V segment lost 2 bases and the J segment 5 bases; nucleotides outside the gene matches: 4. In germline, CDR1 is GTSNPN, CDR2 SVGIG (reference sequence). The CDR3 extends over 14 amino acids. The CDR3 region is CAWSSGTGGNEQYF. CDR3 in DNA: TGTGCCTGGAGTTCCGGGACAGGGGGCAACGAGCAGTACTTC. The full variable domain, with the rest looked up from reference TRBV30 and TRBJ2-7, is SQTIHQWPATLVQPVGSPLSLECTVEGTSNPNLYWYRQAAGRGLQLLFYSVGIGQISSEVPQNLSASRPQDRQFILSSKKLLLSDSGFYLCAWSSGTGGNEQYFGPGTRLTVT.

A remark on this clone: At one of its ends the junction is not consistent with the germline gene, which may arise from a read error. J is TRBJ2-3 and V is TRBV9, with TRBD2 matching 11 bases. Per the germline V gene, CDR1 is SGDLS and CDR2 is YYNGEE. The CDR3 is made up of 15 amino acids. The CDR3 nucleotides read TGTGCCAGCAGAGCAACTAGCGGGAGCAGAGATACGCAGTATTTT. Translated, it gives CASRATSGSRDTQYF.

The rearrangement links TRBV5-1 to TRBJ2-1; 15 bases fit TRBD2. Germline assignment: CDR1 SGHRS and CDR2 YFSETQ. V gave up 4 bases and J gave up 7 bases; unmatched junction bases: 3. The CDR3 consists of 15 residues. CDR3 sequence (DNA): TGCGCCAGCAGCATTGGGACTAGCGGGAGGAATGAGCAGTTCTTC. Residues: CASSIGTSGRNEQFF.

The chain combines TRBV28 with TRBJ2-2, with 16 bases identical to TRBD2. Germline trimming cut 5 bases from V and 0 bases from J; bases unmatched to any gene: 6. This CDR3 contains 19 residues. CDR1 and CDR2 from the germline V gene are MDHEN and SYDVKM. CDR3 sequence (DNA): TGTGCCAGCAGTCTACGGGGACTAGCGGGAGGGACGAACACCGGGGAGCTGTTTTTT. Amino acid sequence: CASSLRGLAGGTNTGELFF.

The rearrangement links TRBV7-2 to TRBJ1-5; no reliable D call. CDR3 length: 13 amino acids. Trimming took off 1 base at V and 6 bases at J, with 7 bases between the two ends. Per germline, CDR1 SGHTA and CDR2 FQGNSA. The CDR3 reads CASSLDERQPQHF. The CDR3 DNA reads as TGTGCCAGCAGCTTAGACGAGCGTCAGCCCCAGCATTTT.

This clone appeared once. The chain uses TRBV19 and TRBJ2-1, with TRBD2 matching 7 bases. V was pared by 7 bases and J by 1 base, with 10 bases of the junction left unmatched. Germline CDR1 and CDR2: LNHDA and SQIVND (reference sequence). The CDR3 spans 16 residues. CDR3 in amino acids: CASTARGTISYNEQFF. The CDR3 DNA follows: TGTGCCAGTACCGCGCGAGGGACTATATCCTACAATGAGCAGTTCTTC.

This rearrangement joins TRBV7-6 to TRBJ1-6, with TRBD1 matching over 9 bases. The CDR3 is 15 amino acids. The ends lost 2 bases at V and 7 bases at J; junction bases unmatched: 3. Per germline, CDR1 SGHVS and CDR2 FNYEAQ. The CDR3 here is CASSLRTGANSPLHF. CDR3 sequence (DNA): TGTGCCAGCAGCTTAAGGACAGGGGCCAATTCACCCCTCCACTTT.

The chain has TRBV18 and TRBJ1-4; 10 bases are a match to TRBD1. With 2 bases clipped from V and 6 bases from J, the junction kept 3 bases outside the gene matches. From germline, CDR1 is KGHSH and CDR2 LQKENI. This CDR3 comprises 15 residues. The CDR3 DNA reads TGTGCCAGCTCACCAGGGACAGGGGCGTATGAAAAACTGTTTTTT. Residues: CASSPGTGAYEKLFF.

J is TRBJ2-2 and V is TRBV9; TRBD2 is a possible D gene (6 bases). Germline CDR1 and CDR2: SGDLS and YYNGEE. Trimming took off 4 bases at V and 7 bases at J, with 20 bases between the two ends. The CDR3 totals 16 residues. CDR3 sequence (DNA): TGTGCCAGCAGCAAACTAGGGACTCTCCGGGTCGGGGAGCTGTTTTTT. This encodes CASSKLGTLRVGELFF.

CDR3 protein: CAWREGTYQNEQFF. Written as DNA, the CDR3 is TGTGCCTGGAGGGAAGGGACTTATCAGAATGAGCAGTTCTTC. J is TRBJ2-1 and V is TRBV30; D perhaps matches TRBD2 (6 bases). CDR1 and CDR2 from the germline V gene are GTSNPN and SVGIG (reference sequence). The CDR3 covers 14 residues. Trimming took 3 bases from V and 7 from J, leaving 16 bases between them.

V is TRBV11-2 and J is TRBJ2-7; D may be TRBD1 (6 bases). CDR1 is SGHAT, CDR2 FQNNGV, per germline. The CDR3 covers 12 residues. V was clipped by 3 bases and J by 6 bases, with 9 bases between them. CDR3 residues: CASSFRGREQYF. CDR3 nucleotide sequence: TGTGCCAGCAGCTTCAGGGGACGCGAGCAGTACTTC.

The chain carries TRBV5-1 and TRBJ2-4, with TRBD1 as a possible D gene (10 bases). Trimming shortened V by 9 bases and J by 8 bases, and 21 bases separated the two germline ends. The CDR3 loop spans 14 amino acids. Germline CDR1 reads SGHRS; CDR2 reads YFSETQ. The CDR3 sequence is CATAGGTGEDIQYF. The CDR3 bases are TGCGCCACCGCGGGGGGGACAGGGGAAGACATTCAGTACTTC.

This chain connects TRBV19 to TRBJ2-1, with TRBD1 identical over 7 bases. The CDR3 runs to 15 residues. Germline V gene data show CDR1 as LNHDA and CDR2 as SQIVND (reference sequence). The V segment lost 3 bases and the J segment 3 bases; nucleotides outside the gene matches: 5. The CDR3 is CASSMTGSNYNEQFF. For the CDR3, the DNA is TGTGCCAGTAGTATGACAGGGAGCAACTACAATGAGCAGTTCTTC.

The chain combines TRBV19 with TRBJ2-2, with 8 bases fitting TRBD1. The germline CDR1 and CDR2 sequences are LNHDA and SQIVND (reference sequence). With V trimmed by 4 bases and J by 8 bases, 9 bases remained unmatched. The CDR3 covers 15 residues. DNA for the CDR3: TGTGCCAGTAGTACCTGGACAGGGAGTGGGGGGGAGCTGTTTTTT. Translation: CASSTWTGSGGELFF. Full variable domain (outside the CDR3, taken from reference TRBV19 and TRBJ2-2): DGGITQSPKYLFRKEGQNVTLSCEQNLNHDAMYWYRQDPGQGLRLIYYSQIVNDFQKGDIAEGYSVSREKKESFPLTVTSAQKNPTAFYLCASSTWTGSGGELFFGEGSRLTVL.

This chain joins TRBV27 and TRBJ2-1; weak D call: TRBD2 (6 bases). The CDR3 runs to 16 residues. Germline-derived CDR1 and CDR2 are MNHEY and SMNVEV (reference sequence). The germline V and J ends were trimmed by 4 bases and 3 bases, with 16 bases remaining between them. The CDR3 sequence: CASSSFYSGGYNEQFF. As DNA, the CDR3 is TGTGCCAGCAGTTCCTTTTATAGCGGAGGCTACAATGAGCAGTTCTTC.

The chain carries TRBV5-1 and TRBJ2-5; perhaps TRBD2 as D (5 bases). There are 13 residues in the CDR3. Germline V CDR1 and CDR2: SGHRS, YFSETQ. V was pared by 0 bases and J by 5 bases, with 8 bases between. The CDR3 sequence: CASSLAGVETQYF. Here the CDR3 DNA reads TGCGCCAGCAGCTTGGCCGGGGTGGAGACCCAGTACTTC.

The chain recombines TRBV7-2 with TRBJ1-2; D remains ambiguous. Germline V gives CDR1 SGHTA, CDR2 FQGNSA. CDR3 length equals 16 residues. V lost 1 base to trimming and J lost 2 bases, with 14 bases between them. The CDR3 protein is CASSLGPGPSNYGYTF. CDR3 coding DNA: TGTGCCAGCAGCTTAGGGCCCGGGCCTAGCAACTATGGCTACACCTTC.

This clone came up once. This chain joins TRBV2 and TRBJ2-3; D perhaps matches TRBD2 (5 bases). V was shortened by 9 bases and J by 0 bases, with 16 bases between the two germline ends. This CDR3 spans 15 amino acids. CDR1 and CDR2 from the germline V gene are SNHLY and FYNNEI. This CDR3 reads CASGAAGSSTDTQYF. The CDR3, as DNA: TGTGCCAGTGGAGCCGCGGGCTCTAGCACAGATACGCAGTATTTT. Full variable domain (outside the CDR3, taken from reference TRBV2 and TRBJ2-3): EPEVTQTPSHQVTQMGQEVILRCVPISNHLYFYWYRQILGQKVEFLVSFYNNEISEKSEIFDDQFSVERPDGSNFTLKIRSTKLEDSAMYFCASGAAGSSTDTQYFGPGTRLTVL.

V is TRBV30 and J is TRBJ2-7; D may be TRBD2 (6 bases). Between the trimmed V and J ends, which lost 1 base and 6 bases, there was a span of 13 bases. The CDR3 has 13 residues. The germline gives CDR1 GTSNPN, CDR2 SVGIG (reference sequence). This chain's CDR3 is CAWSALGGSEQYF. The CDR3 nucleotides are TGTGCCTGGAGTGCCCTGGGGGGATCCGAGCAGTACTTC.

The chain has TRBV3-1 (or the pseudogene TRBV3-2) and TRBJ1-6; tentatively, D is TRBD1 (6 bases). The V and J ends lost 4 bases and 10 bases respectively, with 8 bases between them. Per the germline V gene, CDR1 is LGHDT and CDR2 is YNNKEL (reference sequence). This CDR3 is 12 amino acids long. The CDR3: CASSPGQSPLHF. The CDR3 region has the DNA TGTGCCAGCAGCCCCGGACAGTCACCCCTCCACTTT.